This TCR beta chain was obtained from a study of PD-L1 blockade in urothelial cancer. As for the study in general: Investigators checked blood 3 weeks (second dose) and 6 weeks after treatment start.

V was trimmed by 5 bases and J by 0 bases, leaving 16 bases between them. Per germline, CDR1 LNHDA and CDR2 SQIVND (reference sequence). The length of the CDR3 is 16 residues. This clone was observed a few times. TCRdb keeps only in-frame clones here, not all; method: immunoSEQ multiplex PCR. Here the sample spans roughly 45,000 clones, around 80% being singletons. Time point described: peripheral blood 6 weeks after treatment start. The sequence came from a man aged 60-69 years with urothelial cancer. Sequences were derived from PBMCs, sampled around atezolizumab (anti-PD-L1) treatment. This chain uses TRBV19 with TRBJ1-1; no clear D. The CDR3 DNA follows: TGTGCCAGTAGTTTTGGTACAGATTCTATGAACACTGAAGCTTTCTTT. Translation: CASSFGTDSMNTEAFF.